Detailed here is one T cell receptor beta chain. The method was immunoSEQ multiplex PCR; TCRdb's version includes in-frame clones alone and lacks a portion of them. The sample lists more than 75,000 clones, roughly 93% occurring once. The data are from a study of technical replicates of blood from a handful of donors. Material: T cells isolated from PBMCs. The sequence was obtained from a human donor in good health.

Written as DNA, the CDR3 is TGTGCCAGCAGCTTAGGAACAGGGGGCTACACCTTC. This sequence encodes CASSLGTGGYTF. The chain is built from TRBV11-2 and TRBJ1-2; D is perhaps TRBD1 (6 bases). CDR3 length: 12 residues. The germline CDR1 and CDR2 sequences are SGHAT and FQNNGV. V lost 1 base and J lost 8, with 8 bases in between.